This TCR beta chain derives from a study of shared clonotypes between healthy human individuals. The sorted-subset replicate PCRs were given roughly 190 ng DNA, which is some 29,000 T cell genomes. Clones were sequenced by immunoSEQ multiplex PCR, and TCRdb holds only the in-frame ones, with some missing. Of about a million clones in the sample, around 74% were seen once. V lost 4 bases to trimming and J lost 3 bases; unmatched junction nucleotides: 3. The CDR3 totals 13 residues. Germline CDR1 SGHTA, CDR2 FQGNSA. The V and J genes are TRBV7-2 and TRBJ2-7; TRBD2 matches 7 bases. The receptor was isolated from a man younger than 35 in good health. The sample consisted of memory CD4+ T cells sorted from blood. Subset meaning: CD45RA-negative fraction. The CDR3: CASSWRGNYEQYF. For the CDR3, the DNA is TGTGCCAGCAGCTGGCGGGGGAACTACGAGCAGTACTTC. Full variable domain (outside the CDR3, taken from reference TRBV7-2 and TRBJ2-7): GAGVSQSPSNKVTEKGKDVELRCDPISGHTALYWYRQSLGQGLEFLIYFQGNSAPDKSGLPSDRFSAERTGGSVSTLTIQRTQQEDSAVYLCASSWRGNYEQYFGPGTRLTVT.